These 4 T cell receptor beta chains were sequenced from one sample in a study of cytomegalovirus exposure and HLA in healthy donors. Method: immunoSEQ multiplex PCR; TCRdb's copy keeps in-frame clones and lacks some. Of tens of thousands of clones in the sample, approximately 92% are singletons; the top ten hold 3% to 3.5%. Sequencing input: PBMCs. Receptor source: a man between 18 and 29 years old in good health and CMV-seronegative.

The chain recombines TRBV5-1 with TRBJ2-2; D gene ambiguous. The CDR3 consists of 15 residues. Germline assignment: CDR1 SGHRS and CDR2 YFSETQ. The germline V and J ends were trimmed by 1 base and 6 bases, with 13 bases remaining between them. This CDR3 reads CASSLKTPSAGELFF. CDR3 in DNA: TGCGCCAGCAGCTTGAAGACTCCCTCCGCCGGGGAGCTGTTTTTT.

In DNA form, the CDR3 reads TGTGCCAGCAGTGACGGGTTTCGCTCTGGAAACACCATATATTTT. Protein product: CASSDGFRSGNTIYF. This chain links TRBV6-1 with TRBJ1-3; no firm D call. Germline V gene lookup returns CDR1 MNHNS and CDR2 SASEGT. This CDR3 region has 15 residues. Trimming took off 3 bases at V and 0 bases at J, with 9 bases between the two ends.

This clone was counted once. This chain joins TRBV15 and TRBJ2-3; 9 bases agree with TRBD1. V was pared by 0 bases and J by 0 bases, with 1 base of the junction left unmatched. CDR1 is LNHNV and CDR2 is YYDKDF in the germline V gene (reference sequence). CDR3 length equals 16 residues. The CDR3, as DNA: TGTGCCACCAGCAGAGACGACAGGGGGAGCACAGATACGCAGTATTTT. Translating it yields CATSRDDRGSTDTQYF.

The rearrangement uses TRBV11-2 and TRBJ2-2, with TRBD1 matching over 9 bases. The V segment lost 2 bases and the J segment 6 bases; nucleotides outside the gene matches: 10. The CDR3 is 17 residues long. Germline V gene sequence: CDR1 SGHAT, CDR2 FQNNGV. The CDR3 region is CASSLRQGQGGSGELFF. In DNA form, the CDR3 reads TGTGCCAGCAGCTTACGCCAGGGACAGGGTGGGTCCGGGGAGCTGTTTTTT.